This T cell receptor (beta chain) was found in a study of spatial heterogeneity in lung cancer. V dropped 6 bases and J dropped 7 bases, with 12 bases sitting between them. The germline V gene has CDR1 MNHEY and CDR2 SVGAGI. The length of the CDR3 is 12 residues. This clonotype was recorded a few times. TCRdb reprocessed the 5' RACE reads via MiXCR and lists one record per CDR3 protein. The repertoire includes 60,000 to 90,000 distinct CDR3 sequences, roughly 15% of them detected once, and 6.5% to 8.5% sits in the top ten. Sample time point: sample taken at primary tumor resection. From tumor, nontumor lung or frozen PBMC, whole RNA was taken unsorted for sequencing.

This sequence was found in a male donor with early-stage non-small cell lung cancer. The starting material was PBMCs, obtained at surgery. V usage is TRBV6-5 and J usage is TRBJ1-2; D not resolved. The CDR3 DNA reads TGTGCCAGCAGCTCTTACGGAGGTGGCTACACCTTC. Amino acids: CASSSYGGGYTF.